The T cell receptor beta chain described here comes from a study of long-term antiretroviral therapy in people with HIV (dated by TCRdb to between 2022 and 2023). A note on the overall study: Collection of the earliest samples took place about a decade ahead of the 2015 WHO recommendation for immediate ART, at a time when ART was typically delayed until CD4 counts fell. A retrospective serial study tested whether ART initiation and durable HIV suppression were associated with changes in peripheral blood TRB repertoire composition and diversity. The cohort contributed under 200 cryopreserved PBMC samples from a few dozen adults with confirmed HIV infection, collected serially over a mean of approximately six years (range 1-12). Among the 30 to 35 participants with HIV, about 11 were female. No cross-contamination during QIAcube processing was shown when test extractions of a monoclonal T-cell line were performed alongside around 30 polyclonal samples.

General conclusions and limits of the study: Inferences about post-ART repertoire changes are limited because no data were available on ART adherence, viral resistance or therapy changes. The samples span the years 2004 to 2017, and the ART regimens used may be less effective than current regimens. Starting ART was linked to a significant rise in TRB diversity, yet even with long-term ART the diversity remained significantly lower than in transplant donor controls. At every time point, the repertoire was dominated by expanded TRB clones first identified before ART initiation, although this dominance fluctuated and, in many PLHIV, declined after ART. CDR3 length ranges in HIV repertoires were narrower than in controls, and network structure suggested an antigen-experienced repertoire with only a slight naive shift after ART. Since PBMC availability was limited, sequencing covered only the TCR beta chain, with no alpha chain pairing. Unsorted PBMC were profiled instead of sorted CD4+ and CD8+ T cells because pre-ART samples had limited cell numbers.

The immunoSEQ hsTCRB v3.0 assay was used at survey level resolution for TRB variable region sequencing. The target sequencing depth for TRB was about 40,000-55,000 T-cell genomes per sample. Pooled TRB libraries were sequenced on an Illumina MiSeq with a v3 150-cycle kit. The published analysis was carried out like this. Repertoire analysis was performed in R inside a reproducible Nextflow workflow that covered QC, data transformation and analysis. Custom analyses were implemented in LymphoSeq2, an R package for AIRR-Seq data exploration. A handful of samples yielding fewer than 5000 total TRB sequences were excluded, leaving 188 analyzed HIV repertoires. Among the roughly 180 retained HIV repertoires, approximately 61 were collected before ART initiation and 129 after ART initiation. Each repertoire was downsampled to 5000 TRB nucleotide sequences, and summary statistics were averaged across 100 downsampling iterations. TRB sequences were retained for analysis only if CDR3 regions of at least seven amino acids were present. Diversity was measured with a Shannon entropy-derived clonality score and the Gini coefficient. In the repertoire networks, any two of the top 5000 CDR3 amino acid sequences were connected whenever the two sequences differed by an edit distance of one. Antigen specificity groups and MHC restriction were predicted for TRB CDR3 amino acid sequences with GLIPH2. To flag known CMV, EBV, HIV or tissue antigen associations, CDR3 amino acid sequences were matched against VDJdb and McPAS-TCR. Pre-ART, post-ART and control groups were compared with Wilcoxon signed-rank tests and Holm-Bonferroni correction. This immuneACCESS table, as held by TCRdb, lists in-frame sequences with V and J called but not all clones. Of the missing ones, under half trace to an unresolved V gene in checked studies; the others have no known cause. V, J and clone size are those of that table, while D and trimming were read from the DNA. Present in this sample are roughly 30,000 clones, roughly 93% of which were seen just once. In total, the top ten clones hold roughly 6.7% of the sample.

Participants were included only if at least one PBMC sample before ART initiation and at least two post-ART samples were available. All participants with HIV were treated in the United States of America. Cryopreserved samples of roughly 0.85-11 million PBMC were thawed and washed before DNA extraction. At the time of the earliest PBMC sample, participants with HIV were aged between roughly 20 and 55 years. Per participant, PBMC samples came from 1-4 timepoints prior to ART initiation and 2-8 timepoints following ART initiation, for a median of 7 samples. Serial HIV viral load, CD4+ T-cell count, ART history and demographic data were obtained for every participant. Using a Qiagen kit on a QIAcube, genomic DNA was extracted from unsorted PBMC, with samples processed in batches of 12. Unmatched junction bases come to 6, with V trimmed by 4 bases and J by 0 bases. From the germline V gene, CDR1 is SGHRS and CDR2 is YFSETQ. The CDR3 numbers 15 residues from cysteine through phenylalanine. The only DNA kept is the CDR3, 45 bases in frame from the first base.

Comment on this clone: Its binding antigen is unknown. Qualities for individual bases were not recorded, and no much larger clone is one base off.

The rearrangement combines TRBV5-1 with TRBJ1-2, with 7 central nucleotides matching TRBD1. This receptor was obtained from a middle-aged woman with HIV. The sample consisted of unsorted PBMCs, taken roughly 6.5 years after starting antiretroviral therapy. CDR3 region: CASSREGQSNYGYTF. Here is the DNA: TGCGCCAGCAGCAGGGAGGGACAGTCTAACTATGGCTACACCTTC.